This TCR beta chain was observed in a study of CXCR3-negative and CXCR3-positive naive CD8 T cells. Germline V gene data show CDR1 as SGHVS and CDR2 as FQNEAQ. CDR3 length: 18 residues. Study results and limitations: Naive CXCR3-negative cells resembled naive CXCR3-positive cells in TRBV-TRBJ usage; memory cells differed. CXCR3-positive naive cells carried more hydrophobic TRB CDR3s than CXCR3-negative naive cells did. Between one naive subset and the other, surface CD5 was comparable, and TCR strength was inferred from TRB CDR3 properties.

In regard to this clonotype: Antigen specificity is unknown.

Each TRB cDNA library was prepared by 5' RACE (with UMI labels). No DNA is given; TCRdb re-called the 5' RACE reads and lists each CDR3 protein once. The data include about 98,000 distinct CDR3 sequences; the top ten clones carry about 1%. V gene TRBV7-8 combines with J gene TRBJ2-1; TCRdb reports TRBD1, a call that lacks DNA to check it against. The clonotype originates from a human donor in good health. Some clones in this sample may be carry-over from other donors' samples. Material for sequencing was naive CXCR3+ CD8+ T cells from blood. Subset meaning: CD45RO-CCR7+CD27+CD95- naive CD8+ T cells expressing CXCR3 (TNR3+). CDR3 loop: CASSSLSFDREPYNEQFF. Full variable domain (missing parts from reference TRBV7-8 and TRBJ2-1): GAGVSQSPRYKVAKRGQDVALRCDPISGHVSLFWYQQALGQGPEFLTYFQNEAQLDKSGLPSDRFFAERPEGSVSTLKIQRTQQEDSAVYLCASSSLSFDREPYNEQFFGPGTRLTVL.